The table lists the clone carrying this T cell receptor beta chain with many counts. Its antigen is undetermined. TCRdb re-called the 5' RACE reads through MiXCR, storing one row per CDR3 protein. This table has 40,000 to 60,000 distinct CDR3 sequences, around 3.3% appearing once. This sample was taken from a study of neurological immune-mediated disorders. Unsorted libraries were prepared from 2 million PBMCs held at -80 C. Germline loops: CDR1 ENHRY, CDR2 SYGVKD. V shed 6 bases and J shed 4 bases, with 16 bases lying between them. The CDR3 is made up of 15 amino acids. Study-wide findings and caveats: On phylogenetic grouping, the repertoires of 18 of 34 multiple sclerosis patients fell within one related-CDR3 cluster, constituting a possible signature.

The TCR sequence derives from a man aged 40-50 years with multiple sclerosis. The V gene is TRBV10-3, the J gene TRBJ1-3; D is uncertain. Sequenced: PBMCs. The CDR3 loop is CAIRGSTWSGNTIYF. The CDR3 DNA is TGTGCCATCAGGGGGTCGACCTGGTCAGGAAACACCATATATTTT.